Shown below are 21 T cell receptor beta chains from a single sample sequenced in a study of blood T cell repertoires in COVID-19. This table comes from immunoSEQ multiplex PCR, and its TCRdb copy is limited to in-frame clones, with some not included. The table shows tens of thousands of clones, with 87% occurring only once. Sequencing was done on a sample of peripheral blood. These receptors were collected from a human donor in a cohort sampled during active COVID-19.

This chain links TRBV19 with TRBJ2-2; maybe TRBD1 (6 bases). Trimming left V 9 bases short and J 7 bases short, with 12 bases between. The CDR3 totals 12 residues. Germline V CDR1 and CDR2: LNHDA, SQIVND (reference sequence). The CDR3 DNA sequence: TGTGCCAGCCTTACAGGGTTCGGGGAGCTGTTTTTT. As protein: CASLTGFGELFF.

The chain combines TRBV19 with TRBJ2-2; tentative D call: TRBD2 (6 bases). V lost 1 base, J lost 6 bases, and 12 bases lay in between. This CDR3 spans 15 amino acids. Germline V gives CDR1 LNHDA, CDR2 SQIVND (reference sequence). CDR3 amino acids: CASSIGAGGAGELFF. The CDR3 DNA reads TGTGCCAGTAGTATAGGGGCCGGAGGGGCCGGGGAGCTGTTTTTT.

V is TRBV19 and J is TRBJ2-5; TRBD2 aligns across 11 bases. Trimming cost V 6 bases and J 4 bases; bases outside gene matches: 7. Germline values: CDR1 LNHDA, CDR2 SQIVND (reference sequence). The CDR3 is 15 amino acids. This CDR3 reads CASRLNSGGAETQYF. The CDR3 bases are TGTGCCAGTAGACTGAATAGCGGGGGGGCAGAGACCCAGTACTTC.

The chain has TRBV7-2 and TRBJ1-6, with TRBD1 as a possible D gene (6 bases). The germline V and J ends were trimmed by 1 base and 7 bases, with 14 bases remaining between them. CDR1 and CDR2 from the germline V gene are SGHTA and FQGNSA. The CDR3 has 16 amino acids. The CDR3 nucleotides are TGTGCCAGCAGCTTAGGTCTGGGGGCGATGAATTCACCCCTCCACTTT. Its protein product is CASSLGLGAMNSPLHF.

CDR3 amino acids: CASSPWDTASPLHF. Here the CDR3 DNA reads TGTGCCAGCTCACCATGGGACACGGCGTCACCCCTCCACTTT. The chain employs TRBV18 and TRBJ1-6; D might be TRBD1 (6 bases). Germline V gene sequence: CDR1 KGHSH, CDR2 LQKENI. Trimming pared 2 bases from V and 10 bases from J, leaving 12 bases between. There are 14 residues in the CDR3.

The gene calls are TRBV6-1 and TRBJ1-1; 9 nucleotides align to TRBD1. Germline V gene lookup returns CDR1 MNHNS and CDR2 SASEGT. The CDR3 spans 13 residues. Trimming removed 1 base from V and 7 bases from J; junction bases left unmatched: 1. CDR3 in amino acids: CASSEDRGLEAFF. CDR3 nucleotides: TGTGCCAGCAGTGAAGACAGGGGGCTTGAAGCTTTCTTT.

V usage is TRBV12-2 and J usage is TRBJ2-5; whether TRBD2, the table's D call, matches the DNA was not checked. TRBV12-2 is a pseudogene segment. The CDR3 has 16 residues. The DNA for the CDR3 is TGTGCAAGTCGCTTAGCCCGACTAGCGGGGGGCAAGACCCAGTACTTC. It yields the protein CASRLARLAGGKTQYF.

The rearrangement links TRBV12-3 or TRBV12-4 to TRBJ2-4; 8 bases align to TRBD1. V trimming: 5 bases; J trimming: 13 bases; junction bases outside the gene matches: 7. The CDR3 is 12 amino acids. The CDR3 reads CASSIPGGPQYF. The CDR3, as DNA: TGTGCCAGCAGTATCCCAGGGGGCCCCCAGTACTTC.

This chain uses TRBV18 with TRBJ2-5; 7 bases align to TRBD1. The V gene end was trimmed by 4 bases and the J gene end by 2 bases; junction bases not matched to a gene: 7. Looked up from germline, CDR1 is KGHSH and CDR2 is LQKENI. CDR3 size: 15 residues. The CDR3, as DNA: TGTGCCAGCTCACTCGGACAGGTCTGGCAAGAGACCCAGTACTTC. Its protein product is CASSLGQVWQETQYF.

The chain uses TRBV6-2 or TRBV6-3 and TRBJ2-7; the D is unclear. V lost 1 base to trimming and J lost 2 bases, with 6 bases between them. This CDR3 region has 13 residues. The germline CDR1 and CDR2 sequences are MNHEY and SVGEGT. The CDR3 DNA reads TGTGCCAGCAGTTACTTGTCGGCCTACGAGCAGTACTTC. Protein: CASSYLSAYEQYF.

CDR3 sequence: CASSLTGGRGYGYTF. DNA of the CDR3: TGTGCCAGCAGTTTAACAGGGGGCAGGGGCTATGGCTACACCTTC. The chain combines TRBV6-5 with TRBJ1-2; the match to TRBD1 covers 9 bases. Trimming at V came to 4 bases and at J to 4 bases, leaving 7 bases not matched to a gene. The germline CDR1 and CDR2 sequences are MNHEY and SVGAGI. The CDR3 is made up of 15 amino acids.

The chain recombines TRBV7-9 with TRBJ2-7, with a possible D match to TRBD2 (5 bases). CDR3 size: 15 residues. The germline V gene has CDR1 SEHNR and CDR2 FQNEAQ (reference sequence). With 3 bases removed from V and 5 bases from J, the gap between germline ends came to 17 bases. The CDR3 DNA reads as TGTGCCAGCAGCTTCCTAGATTACGGACTGGACGAGCAGTACTTC. It codes for CASSFLDYGLDEQYF.

The chain uses TRBV4-3 and TRBJ2-2; 12 nucleotides align to TRBD2. Germline CDR1 and CDR2: LGHNA and YSLEER. After removal of 1 base from V and 5 bases from J, the junction contained 5 bases not matched to a gene. The CDR3 has 17 amino acids. The chain's CDR3 is CASSQVLAGGETGELFF. The CDR3, as DNA: TGCGCCAGCAGCCAAGTTCTAGCGGGGGGGGAAACCGGGGAGCTGTTTTTT.

This clone was counted between two and nine times. V usage is TRBV24-1 and J usage is TRBJ2-3, with D perhaps matching TRBD2 (5 bases). CDR1 KGHDR and CDR2 SFDVKD come from the germline V gene. This CDR3 is 13 amino acids long. Trimming took 6 bases from V and 5 from J, leaving 11 bases between them. CDR3 coding DNA: TGTGCCACCAGTTGGGTAGAGGGAGATACGCAGTATTTT. This sequence encodes CATSWVEGDTQYF.

The rearrangement uses TRBV19 and TRBJ1-5; no clear D gene. The CDR3 extends over 16 amino acids. Trimming removed 0 bases from V and 2 bases from J, with 11 bases in between. Germline lookup yields CDR1 LNHDA and CDR2 SQIVND (reference sequence). In DNA, the CDR3 is TGTGCCAGTAGTATAGACTCGGTATTTGGCAATCAGCCCCAGCATTTT. It encodes CASSIDSVFGNQPQHF.

The V and J genes are TRBV6-5 and TRBJ2-1; TRBD2 might be the D (6 bases). Germline CDR1 and CDR2: MNHEY and SVGAGI. This CDR3 spans 13 amino acids. Trimming took 1 base from V and 7 from J, leaving 8 bases between them. The CDR3 spells CASSYLSGNEQFF. CDR3 bases: TGTGCCAGCAGTTACTTAAGCGGGAATGAGCAGTTCTTC.

The rearrangement joins TRBV30 to TRBJ2-7; D not resolved. Trimming left V 1 base short and J 4 bases short, with 5 bases between. Germline values: CDR1 GTSNPN, CDR2 SVGIG (reference sequence). CDR3 size: 11 residues. Here the CDR3 reads CAWSAPYEQYF. As DNA, the CDR3 is TGTGCCTGGAGTGCCCCATACGAGCAGTACTTC.

The chain links TRBV10-1 to TRBJ2-5; 9 nucleotides match TRBD1. The CDR3 runs to 17 residues. Germline CDR1 is WNHNN and CDR2 is SYGVQD (reference sequence). The V segment lost 2 bases and the J segment 2 bases; nucleotides outside the gene matches: 9. The CDR3 DNA reads as TGCGCCAGCAGTGAGATTCCCGGGACAGGGATACAAGAGACCCAGTACTTC. This sequence encodes CASSEIPGTGIQETQYF.

This clone has only one observation. This sequence joins TRBV29-1 and TRBJ2-7; 7 bases match TRBD2. The CDR3 sequence is 14 residues long. Germline trimming cut 2 bases from V and 4 bases from J; bases unmatched to any gene: 8. Looked up from germline, CDR1 is SQVTM and CDR2 is ANQGSEA. This CDR3 reads CSVELADSVYEQYF. CDR3 in DNA: TGCAGCGTTGAACTAGCGGATAGTGTATACGAGCAGTACTTC.

This chain joins TRBV2 and TRBJ2-7; 11 nucleotides align to TRBD1. CDR1 and CDR2 (germline): SNHLY, FYNNEI. CDR3 length equals 15 residues. V dropped 6 bases and J dropped 2; count of bases not matched to a gene: 6. In DNA form, the CDR3 reads TGTGCCAGCAGCGAACCGGGACAGGGGGCCTACGAGCAGTACTTC. Translation gives CASSEPGQGAYEQYF.

The CDR3 nucleotides are TGTGCCAGCAGCCCACCTAGCAGGATGGACACTGAAGCTTTCTTT. It translates to CASSPPSRMDTEAFF. This chain uses TRBV5-4 with TRBJ1-1, with D unclear. The CDR3 has 15 residues. V lost 4 bases and J lost 3, with 16 bases in between. The germline V gene encodes CDR1 SGHNT and CDR2 YYREEE (reference sequence).